The 5 T cell receptor beta chains reported below all come from one sample, sequenced in a study of T cells in Graves' hyperthyroidism and ophthalmopathy. It was RNA transcripts that yielded the amplified TCR beta CDR3 regions. Primed by the HTBI set, a first-round RT-PCR was run on the TCR CDR3. TCRdb re-analysed the multiplex PCR reads in MiXCR, keeping a single row per CDR3 protein. The repertoire holds about 480,000 distinct CDR3 sequences, with around a fifth as singletons. The sample comprised blood. Every receptor here comes from a woman in her seventies with Graves' ophthalmopathy.

This clonotype came up a few times. In nucleotides, the CDR3 is TGCGCCAGCAGCCCACCCGGGACTAGCGGGGGTCGTGATGAGCAGTTCTTC. Translating it yields CASSPPGTSGGRDEQFF. This sequence joins TRBV5-1 and TRBJ2-1; 14 nucleotides align to TRBD2. Germline-derived CDR1 and CDR2 are SGHRS and YFSETQ. The junction had 11 bases not matched to a gene; V was cut back by 4 bases and J by 8 bases. The CDR3 length is 17 residues.

This clonotype has more than one count but fewer than ten. This rearrangement joins TRBV7-2 to TRBJ2-3; D not certain. V was shortened by 3 bases and J by 2 bases, with 6 bases between the two germline ends. The CDR3 spans 13 residues. CDR1 is SGHTA and CDR2 is FQGNSA in the germline V gene. The CDR3 loop reads CASSFTDTDTQYF. In DNA form, the CDR3 reads TGTGCCAGCAGCTTCACCGACACAGATACGCAGTATTTT.

There are a few counts of this clonotype. This chain links TRBV3-2 with TRBJ2-4; the D call TRBD1 from the table was never checked on the DNA. TRBV3-2 is noted as a pseudogene. This CDR3 region has 17 residues. The CDR3: CASSQDRGLIGKNIQYF. Written as DNA, the CDR3 is TGTGCCAGCAGCCAAGATAGGGGTCTAATCGGCAAAAACATTCAGTACTTC.

The genes are TRBV15 and TRBJ2-3; the D is unclear. Germline V lookup: CDR1 LNHNV, CDR2 YYDKDF (reference sequence). Trimming took off 1 base at V and 0 bases at J, with 5 bases between the two ends. The CDR3 contains 14 residues. CDR3 DNA sequence: TGTGCCACCAGCAGAGGTATGAGCACAGATACGCAGTATTTT. This gives the protein CATSRGMSTDTQYF.

A few counts support this clonotype. The chain couples TRBV10-1 to TRBJ2-1, with D uncertain. From germline, CDR1 is WNHNN and CDR2 SYGVQD (reference sequence). The CDR3 consists of 15 residues. V was trimmed by 4 bases and J by 0 bases, leaving 10 bases between them. The CDR3 coding sequence is TGCGCCAGCAGTGGAAAGACGCTCTCCTACAATGAGCAGTTCTTC. Translation gives CASSGKTLSYNEQFF.